Sequencing of this T cell receptor beta chain was carried out in a study of Ad26.COV2.S vaccination and SARS-CoV-2 variants. Study observations and caveats: It was found that vaccine and placebo recipients had similar non-spike TCR breadth. Vaccinees reportedly had broad spike-specific CD8+ and CD4+ T cell responses.

V was shortened by 7 bases and J by 4 bases, with 11 bases between the two germline ends. The CDR3 consists of 13 residues. Germline lookup yields CDR1 MNHNY and CDR2 SVGAGI (reference sequence). On this clone: Its antigen is not identified.

Libraries were prepared by immunoSEQ multiplex PCR; TCRdb keeps only in-frame clonotypes and omits some of them. Of about 350,000 clones in the sample, 92% were seen once. This chain uses TRBV6-6 with TRBJ1-5; D unclear. The clonotype was recovered from a human donor who had recovered from COVID-19. The input for sequencing was peripheral blood, taken after recovery from COVID-19. The CDR3 sequence: CASTIVGNQPQHF. As DNA, the CDR3 is TGTGCCAGCACCATAGTGGGAAATCAGCCCCAGCATTTT.